One sample yielded the 9 T cell receptor beta chains listed below, sequenced in a study of OX40 agonist ivuxolimab in advanced cancers. Libraries came from the immunoSEQ multiplex PCR assay. In its TCRdb copy, this immuneACCESS table keeps in-frame sequences only and misses some clones. Where compared with another copy, unresolved V genes explain less than half of these, and the others have no known cause. The sample table records approximately 40,000 clones; approximately 90% of these occur just once. The ten largest clones add up to about a tenth of the sample. The input for sequencing was CD4+ or CD8+ T cells sorted from blood, taken in a trial of the OX40 agonist ivuxolimab. The source of these receptors is an adult with an advanced solid tumor such as melanoma, head and neck, liver or kidney cancer.

This clone has a single count. The CDR3 DNA reads as TGTGCCAGCTCCATCCCAGGGTACAATCAGCCCCAGCATTTT. Encoded protein: CASSIPGYNQPQHF. The chain joins TRBV18 to TRBJ1-5, with a possible D match to TRBD1 (5 bases). Trimming left V 6 bases short and J 3 bases short, with 12 bases between. Germline assignment: CDR1 KGHSH and CDR2 LQKENI. This CDR3 spans 14 amino acids.

The gene calls are TRBV27 and TRBJ2-3; TRBD2 aligns across 14 bases. The CDR3 sequence is 14 residues long. The V gene's germline CDR1 is MNHEY and CDR2 SMNVEV (reference sequence). With V trimmed by 10 bases and J by 5 bases, 5 bases remained unmatched. The CDR3 coding sequence is TGTGCCACCGGGACTAGCGGGAGAGGAGATACGCAGTATTTT. It specifies CATGTSGRGDTQYF.

This chain connects TRBV11-1 to TRBJ1-2; D not resolved. Germline V gene lookup returns CDR1 SGHAT and CDR2 FQDESV (reference sequence). V shed 3 bases and J shed 8 bases, with 10 bases lying between them. This CDR3 comprises 12 residues. The CDR3 reads CASSFSGGGYTF. The CDR3 nucleotides read TGTGCCAGCAGCTTCAGCGGCGGAGGCTACACCTTC.

This chain links TRBV7-9 with TRBJ2-5; D is perhaps TRBD1 (6 bases). This CDR3 region has 14 residues. Germline V gene data show CDR1 as SEHNR and CDR2 as FQNEAQ (reference sequence). Trimming cost V 5 bases and J 2 bases, with 12 bases left between them. CDR3 residues: CASSPPTGQETQYF. CDR3 in DNA: TGTGCCAGCAGCCCGCCGACAGGTCAAGAGACCCAGTACTTC.

The rearrangement joins TRBV9 to TRBJ2-2; the D is unclear. The V gene's germline CDR1 is SGDLS and CDR2 YYNGEE. This CDR3 has 13 amino acids. V dropped 4 bases and J dropped 9 bases, with 13 bases sitting between them. CDR3 loop: CASSKSNPRELFF. The CDR3 nucleotides read TGTGCCAGCAGCAAGAGCAATCCGAGGGAGCTGTTTTTT. Using reference TRBV9 and TRBJ2-2 for the parts outside the CDR3, the full variable domain is DSGVTQTPKHLITATGQRVTLRCSPRSGDLSVYWYQQSLDQGLQFLIQYYNGEERAKGNILERFSAQQFPDLHSELNLSSLELGDSALYFCASSKSNPRELFFGEGSRLTVL.

The gene calls are TRBV28 and TRBJ2-3; no clear D gene. Per the germline V gene, CDR1 is MDHEN and CDR2 is SYDVKM. Between the trimmed V and J ends, which lost 5 bases and 6 bases, there was a span of 18 bases. The CDR3 loop spans 15 amino acids. CDR3 coding DNA: TGTGCCAGCAGTCCAAAGATGCGGAAGGCGGATACGCAGTATTTT. Protein sequence: CASSPKMRKADTQYF.

Only one count was recorded for this clone. The CDR3 sequence: CASSEYGTNYGYTF. DNA of the CDR3: TGTGCCAGCAGTGAATATGGGACTAACTATGGCTACACCTTC. The genes are TRBV6-1 and TRBJ1-2, with D unresolved. The CDR3 covers 14 residues. V lost 2 bases, J lost 0 bases, and 7 bases lay in between. Germline lookup yields CDR1 MNHNS and CDR2 SASEGT.

J is TRBJ2-1 and V is TRBV7-6; 10 bases fit TRBD2. CDR3 length equals 18 residues. Germline loops: CDR1 SGHVS, CDR2 FNYEAQ. V dropped 2 bases and J dropped 0; count of bases not matched to a gene: 7. The CDR3 reads CASSLLAGVPSSYNEQFF. CDR3 DNA sequence: TGTGCCAGCAGCTTACTAGCGGGAGTCCCAAGCTCCTACAATGAGCAGTTCTTC.

The V call is TRBV2, the J call TRBJ2-3; 9 bases are a match to TRBD2. The V segment lost 4 bases and the J segment 0 bases; nucleotides outside the gene matches: 8. The CDR3 contains 17 residues. The germline CDR1 and CDR2 sequences are SNHLY and FYNNEI. The CDR3 DNA sequence: TGTGCCAGCAGTGGGACTAGCGAGGATCCTAGCACAGATACGCAGTATTTT. It specifies CASSGTSEDPSTDTQYF.